The clone carrying this TCR beta chain was seen only a few times. What it recognizes is unknown. TCRdb independently ran MiXCR on the reads; one entry per CDR3 protein. The sample comprises about 310,000 distinct CDR3 sequences, roughly 16% of which are singletons, and approximately 12% rests with the top ten. V lost 6 bases, J lost 10 bases, and 13 bases stayed unmatched. Per germline, CDR1 ENHRY and CDR2 SYGVKD. This CDR3 region has 15 residues. The data derive from a study of T cell repertoires in cytomegalovirus infection. Study-level background: An indication of both CMV infection and matching HLA type came from public TCR beta signatures. Study-level results: The cumulative frequency of public TCR beta families identified carriers of CMV plus the relevant HLA. Across the ex vivo response, the dominant clonotypes were HLA-C-restricted CMV-specific TCR beta clonotypes.

The chain is built from TRBV10-3 and TRBJ2-1, with 9 bases fitting TRBD2. Source material: PBMCs. This receptor was obtained from a human donor in good health (CMV status not recorded). Some clones in this sample may be carry-over from other donors' samples. CDR3 DNA: TGTGCCATCAGGCCTAGCGGGGATACTCCAGGGGAGCAGTTCTTC. As protein: CAIRPSGDTPGEQFF.